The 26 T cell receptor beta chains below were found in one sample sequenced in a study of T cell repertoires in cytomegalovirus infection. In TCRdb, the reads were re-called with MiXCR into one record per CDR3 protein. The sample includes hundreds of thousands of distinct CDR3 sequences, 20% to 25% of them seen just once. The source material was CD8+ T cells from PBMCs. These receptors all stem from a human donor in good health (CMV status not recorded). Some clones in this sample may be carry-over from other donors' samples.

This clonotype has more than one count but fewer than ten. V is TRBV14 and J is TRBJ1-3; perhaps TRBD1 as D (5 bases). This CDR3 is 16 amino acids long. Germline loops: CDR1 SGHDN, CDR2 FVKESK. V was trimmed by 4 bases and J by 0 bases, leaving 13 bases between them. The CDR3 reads CASSRNRIGSGNTIYF. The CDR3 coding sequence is TGTGCCAGCAGCCGAAACAGGATCGGCTCTGGAAACACCATATATTTT.

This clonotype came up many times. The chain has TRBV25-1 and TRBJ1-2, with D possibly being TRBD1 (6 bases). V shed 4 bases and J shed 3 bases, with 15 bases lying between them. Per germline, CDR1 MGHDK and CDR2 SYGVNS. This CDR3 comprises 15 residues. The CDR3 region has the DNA TGTGCCAGCAGTGCCACGACAGGACCATACTATGGCTACACCTTC. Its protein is CASSATTGPYYGYTF.

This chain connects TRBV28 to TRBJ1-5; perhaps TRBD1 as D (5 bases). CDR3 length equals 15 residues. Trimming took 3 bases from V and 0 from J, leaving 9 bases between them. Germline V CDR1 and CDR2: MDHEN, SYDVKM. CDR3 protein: CASSFVTDSNQPQHF. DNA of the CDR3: TGTGCCAGCAGTTTCGTGACAGATAGCAATCAGCCCCAGCATTTT.

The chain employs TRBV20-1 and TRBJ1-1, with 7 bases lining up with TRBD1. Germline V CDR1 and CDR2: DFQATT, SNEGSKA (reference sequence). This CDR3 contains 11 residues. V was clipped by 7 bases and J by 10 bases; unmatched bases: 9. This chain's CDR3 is CSVLKGGLAFF. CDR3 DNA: TGCAGTGTATTAAAAGGGGGCTTAGCTTTCTTT.

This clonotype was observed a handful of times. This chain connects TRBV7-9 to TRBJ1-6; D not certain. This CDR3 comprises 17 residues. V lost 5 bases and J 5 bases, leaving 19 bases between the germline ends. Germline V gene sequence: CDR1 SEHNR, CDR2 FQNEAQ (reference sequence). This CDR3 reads CASSHPSERVHNSPLHF. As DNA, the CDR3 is TGTGCCAGCAGCCACCCCTCCGAACGGGTACATAATTCACCCCTCCACTTT. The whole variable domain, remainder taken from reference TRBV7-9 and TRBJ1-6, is DTGVSQNPRHKITKRGQNVTFRCDPISEHNRLYWYRQTLGQGPEFLTYFQNEAQLEKSRLLSDRFSAERPKGSFSTLEIQRTEQGDSAMYLCASSHPSERVHNSPLHFGNGTRLTVT.

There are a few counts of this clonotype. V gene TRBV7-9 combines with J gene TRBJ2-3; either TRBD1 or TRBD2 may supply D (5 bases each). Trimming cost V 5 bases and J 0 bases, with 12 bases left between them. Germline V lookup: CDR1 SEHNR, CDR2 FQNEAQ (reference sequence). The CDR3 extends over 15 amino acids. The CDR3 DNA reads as TGTGCCAGCAGCCCCGGGGCACATAGCACAGATACGCAGTATTTT. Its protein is CASSPGAHSTDTQYF.

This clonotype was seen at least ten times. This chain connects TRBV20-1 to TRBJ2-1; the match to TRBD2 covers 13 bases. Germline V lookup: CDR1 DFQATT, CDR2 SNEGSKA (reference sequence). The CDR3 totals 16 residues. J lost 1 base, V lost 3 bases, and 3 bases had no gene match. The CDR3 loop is CSARELAGGSYNEQFF. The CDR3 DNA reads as TGCAGTGCTAGGGAACTAGCGGGGGGGTCCTACAATGAGCAGTTCTTC.

In DNA, the CDR3 is TGCAGTGCCCAAAGAAAGGGCGAAGCTTTCTTT. It yields the protein CSAQRKGEAFF. J is TRBJ1-1 and V is TRBV20-1, with D hard to call. Trimming took off 6 bases at V and 8 bases at J, with 13 bases between the two ends. The germline V gene encodes CDR1 DFQATT and CDR2 SNEGSKA (reference sequence). The CDR3 contains 11 residues.

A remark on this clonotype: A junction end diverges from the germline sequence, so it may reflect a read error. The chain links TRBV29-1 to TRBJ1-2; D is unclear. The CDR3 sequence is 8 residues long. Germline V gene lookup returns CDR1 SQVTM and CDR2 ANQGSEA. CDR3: CSVDGKAF. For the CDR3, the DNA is TGCAGCGTTGACGGGAAAGCTTTC.

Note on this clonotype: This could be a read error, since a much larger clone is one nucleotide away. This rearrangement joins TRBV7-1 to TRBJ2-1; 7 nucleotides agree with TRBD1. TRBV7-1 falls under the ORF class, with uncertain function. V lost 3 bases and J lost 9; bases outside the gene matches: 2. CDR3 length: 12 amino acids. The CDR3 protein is CASSSTGLEQFF. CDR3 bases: TGTGCCAGCAGCTCGACAGGGCTTGAGCAGTTCTTC.

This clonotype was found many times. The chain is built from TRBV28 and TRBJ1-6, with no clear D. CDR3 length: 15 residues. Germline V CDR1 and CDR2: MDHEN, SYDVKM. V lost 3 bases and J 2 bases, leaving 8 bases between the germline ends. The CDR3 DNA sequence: TGTGCCAGCAGTTTTAGCCTCGCCTATAATTCACCCCTCCACTTT. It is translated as CASSFSLAYNSPLHF.

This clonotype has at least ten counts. CDR3 amino acids: CAIHGGATSTDTQYF. The CDR3 nucleotides read TGTGCCATACACGGCGGGGCAACTAGCACAGATACGCAGTATTTT. J is TRBJ2-3 and V is TRBV7-8, with TRBD2 as a possible D gene (6 bases). The CDR3 runs to 15 residues. The germline CDR1 and CDR2 sequences are SGHVS and FQNEAQ. V lost 10 bases and J lost 0, with 17 bases in between.

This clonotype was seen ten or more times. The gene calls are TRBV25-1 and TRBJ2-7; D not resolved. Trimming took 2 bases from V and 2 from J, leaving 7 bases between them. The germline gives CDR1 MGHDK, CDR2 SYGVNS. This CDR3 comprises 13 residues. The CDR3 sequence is CASSEDGTYEQYV. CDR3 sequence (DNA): TGTGCCAGCAGTGAAGACGGAACCTACGAGCAGTACGTC.

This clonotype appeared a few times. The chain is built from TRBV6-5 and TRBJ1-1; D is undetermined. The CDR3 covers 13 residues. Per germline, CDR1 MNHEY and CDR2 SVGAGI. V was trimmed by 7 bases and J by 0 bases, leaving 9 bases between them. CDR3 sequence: CASKVGMNTEAFF. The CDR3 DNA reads TGTGCCAGCAAAGTGGGGATGAACACTGAAGCTTTCTTT.

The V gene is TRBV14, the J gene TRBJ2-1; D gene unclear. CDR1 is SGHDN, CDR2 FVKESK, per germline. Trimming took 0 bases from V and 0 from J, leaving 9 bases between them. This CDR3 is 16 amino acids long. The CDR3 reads CASSQDWTRSYNEQFF. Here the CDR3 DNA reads TGTGCCAGCAGCCAAGACTGGACCCGCTCCTACAATGAGCAGTTCTTC.

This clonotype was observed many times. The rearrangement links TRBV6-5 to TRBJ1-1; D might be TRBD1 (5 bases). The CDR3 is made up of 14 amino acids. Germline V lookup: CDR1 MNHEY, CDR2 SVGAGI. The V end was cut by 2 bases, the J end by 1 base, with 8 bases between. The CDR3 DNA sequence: TGTGCCAGCAGTTACCCCGACAGGAACACTGAAGCTTTCTTT. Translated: CASSYPDRNTEAFF.

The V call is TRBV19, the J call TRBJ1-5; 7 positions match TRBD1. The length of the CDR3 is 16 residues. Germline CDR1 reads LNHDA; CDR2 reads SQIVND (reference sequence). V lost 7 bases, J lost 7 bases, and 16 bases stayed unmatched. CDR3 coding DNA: TGTGCCAGTATGCACGAGACAGGGTTGGAGGAGCAGCCCCAGCATTTT. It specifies CASMHETGLEEQPQHF.

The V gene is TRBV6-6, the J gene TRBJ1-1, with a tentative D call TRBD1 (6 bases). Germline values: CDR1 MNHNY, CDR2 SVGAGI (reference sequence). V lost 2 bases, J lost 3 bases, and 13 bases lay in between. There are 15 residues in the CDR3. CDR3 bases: TGTGCCAGCAGTTACACAGGGACGGGGGACACTGAAGCTTTCTTT. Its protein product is CASSYTGTGDTEAFF.

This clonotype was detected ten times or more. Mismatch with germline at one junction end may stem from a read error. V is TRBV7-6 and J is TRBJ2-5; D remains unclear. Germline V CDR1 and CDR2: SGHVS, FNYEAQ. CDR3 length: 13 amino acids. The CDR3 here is CASSLSLGETQYF. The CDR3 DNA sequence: TGTGCTAGCAGCTTATCCCTGGGAGAGACCCAGTACTTC.

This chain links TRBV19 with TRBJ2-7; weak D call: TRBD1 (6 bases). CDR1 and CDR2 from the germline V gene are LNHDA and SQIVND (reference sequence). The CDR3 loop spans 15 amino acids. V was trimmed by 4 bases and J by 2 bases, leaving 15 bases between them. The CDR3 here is CASSNDRKGAYEQYF. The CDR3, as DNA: TGTGCCAGTAGTAACGACAGGAAAGGAGCCTACGAGCAGTACTTC.

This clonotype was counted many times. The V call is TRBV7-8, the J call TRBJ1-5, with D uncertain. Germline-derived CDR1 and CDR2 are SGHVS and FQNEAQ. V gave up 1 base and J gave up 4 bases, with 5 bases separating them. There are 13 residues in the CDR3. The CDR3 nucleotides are TGTGCCAGCAGCTTAGTGGCAAATCAGCCCCAGCATTTT. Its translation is CASSLVANQPQHF.

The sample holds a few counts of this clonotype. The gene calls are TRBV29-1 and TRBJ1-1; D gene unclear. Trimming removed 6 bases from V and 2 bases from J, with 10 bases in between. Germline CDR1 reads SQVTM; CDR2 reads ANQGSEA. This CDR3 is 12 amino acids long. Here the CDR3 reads CSVLRPNTEAFF. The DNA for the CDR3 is TGCAGCGTGCTTCGACCTAACACTGAAGCTTTCTTT.

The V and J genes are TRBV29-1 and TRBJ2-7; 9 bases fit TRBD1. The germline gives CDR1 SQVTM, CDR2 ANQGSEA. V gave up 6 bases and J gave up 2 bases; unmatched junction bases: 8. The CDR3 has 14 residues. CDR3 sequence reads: CSVVDRGFPYEQYV. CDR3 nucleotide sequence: TGCAGCGTCGTTGACAGGGGGTTCCCCTACGAGCAGTACGTC.

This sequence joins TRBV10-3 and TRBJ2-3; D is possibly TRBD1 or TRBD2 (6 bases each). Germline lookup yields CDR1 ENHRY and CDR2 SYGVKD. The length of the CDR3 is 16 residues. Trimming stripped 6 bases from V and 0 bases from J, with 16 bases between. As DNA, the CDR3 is TGTGCCATCAGGGGGGCAGAGGCGGGAAGCACAGATACGCAGTATTTT. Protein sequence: CAIRGAEAGSTDTQYF.

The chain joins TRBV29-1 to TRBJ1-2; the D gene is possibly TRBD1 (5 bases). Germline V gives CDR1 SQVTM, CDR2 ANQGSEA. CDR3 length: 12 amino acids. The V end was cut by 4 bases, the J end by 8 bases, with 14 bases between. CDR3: CSVVGPQGGYTF. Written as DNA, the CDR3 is TGCAGCGTTGTGGGGCCCCAAGGGGGCTACACCTTC.

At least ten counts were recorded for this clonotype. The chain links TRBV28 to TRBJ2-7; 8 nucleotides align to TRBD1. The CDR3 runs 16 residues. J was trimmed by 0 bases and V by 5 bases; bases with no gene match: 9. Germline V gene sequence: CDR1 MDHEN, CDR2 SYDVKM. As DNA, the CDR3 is TGTGCCAGCAGTCCGGGGACAGGAGCTAACTCCTACGAGCAGTACTTC. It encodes CASSPGTGANSYEQYF.